These 21 T cell receptor beta chains share one sample of origin, sequenced in a study of T cell responses to AZD1222 COVID-19 vaccine. Method: immunoSEQ multiplex PCR; TCRdb's copy keeps in-frame clones and lacks some. This table holds roughly 55,000 clones, roughly 90% found once. The sample in question was peripheral blood, obtained on day 0 of AZD1222 vaccination. Receptors originate from an adult in good health.

The V and J genes are TRBV30 and TRBJ1-5, with 7 nucleotides matching TRBD1. V lost 4 bases to trimming and J lost 4 bases; unmatched junction nucleotides: 4. Germline-derived CDR1 and CDR2 are GTSNPN and SVGIG (reference sequence). CDR3 length: 13 amino acids. The CDR3 loop reads CAWTGGLNQPQHF. In DNA, the CDR3 is TGTGCCTGGACAGGGGGGCTGAATCAGCCCCAGCATTTT.

The chain uses TRBV9 and TRBJ2-1; no clear D gene. Germline V gene sequence: CDR1 SGDLS, CDR2 YYNGEE. V was clipped by 0 bases and J by 7 bases, with 23 bases between them. The CDR3 extends over 18 amino acids. CDR3 DNA sequence: TGTGCCAGCAGCGTAGATCTTACTCAACACCACCCGAAAAATGAGCAGTTCTTC. As protein: CASSVDLTQHHPKNEQFF.

The chain recombines TRBV19 with TRBJ2-1, with 9 bases lining up with TRBD2. The CDR3 spans 14 residues. Trimming took 10 bases from V and 7 from J; bases not matched to a gene: 11. Germline V gene data show CDR1 as LNHDA and CDR2 as SQIVND (reference sequence). The CDR3 loop reads CATLAGAPGNEQFF. As DNA, the CDR3 is TGTGCCACCTTAGCGGGAGCCCCAGGAAATGAGCAGTTCTTC.

This chain joins TRBV5-1 and TRBJ2-1, with 9 bases fitting TRBD1. CDR3 length: 13 residues. Germline CDR1 and CDR2: SGHRS and YFSETQ. With 4 bases clipped from V and 8 bases from J, the junction kept 4 bases outside the gene matches. The CDR3 sequence: CASSPGQGYEQFF. DNA of the CDR3: TGCGCCAGCAGCCCTGGACAGGGGTATGAGCAGTTCTTC. Full variable domain (remainder filled in from reference TRBV5-1 and TRBJ2-1): KAGVTQTPRYLIKTRGQQVTLSCSPISGHRSVSWYQQTPGQGLQFLFEYFSETQRNKGNFPGRFSGRQFSNSRSEMNVSTLELGDSALYLCASSPGQGYEQFFGPGTRLTVL.

The J gene is TRBJ1-4, the V gene TRBV11-2, with 8 bases aligning to TRBD1. Germline assignment: CDR1 SGHAT and CDR2 FQNNGV. CDR3 length: 16 amino acids. Losses at the gene ends were 2 bases for V and 5 bases for J; bases not matched to a gene: 7. The CDR3: CASSLRGQAGNEKLFF. As DNA, the CDR3 is TGTGCCAGCAGCTTAAGGGGACAGGCTGGGAATGAAAAACTGTTTTTT. The complete variable domain, with remaining parts taken from reference TRBV11-2 and TRBJ1-4, reads EAGVAQSPRYKIIEKRQSVAFWCNPISGHATLYWYQQILGQGPKLLIQFQNNGVVDDSQLPKDRFSAERLKGVDSTLKIQPAKLEDSAVYLCASSLRGQAGNEKLFFGSGTQLSVL.

The chain couples TRBV4-2 to TRBJ1-4, with 12 bases aligning to TRBD1. This CDR3 has 18 residues. V trimming: 0 bases; J trimming: 8 bases; junction bases outside the gene matches: 10. Germline V lookup: CDR1 LGHNA, CDR2 YNFKEQ. The CDR3 spells CASSQDQGQGAGWEKLFF. CDR3 sequence (DNA): TGTGCCAGCAGCCAAGATCAGGGACAGGGGGCAGGGTGGGAAAAACTGTTTTTT.

The rearrangement links TRBV18 to TRBJ1-2, with D perhaps matching TRBD1 (5 bases). CDR1 and CDR2 from the germline V gene are KGHSH and LQKENI. Trimming shortened V by 2 bases and J by 8 bases, and 12 bases separated the two germline ends. The CDR3 runs to 13 residues. In DNA form, the CDR3 reads TGTGCCAGCTCACCATTGCTAACAGGCGGCTACACCTTC. This sequence encodes CASSPLLTGGYTF.

This clone appeared once. The CDR3: CASMGANYGYTF. In DNA, the CDR3 is TGTGCCAGCATGGGAGCTAACTATGGCTACACCTTC. The rearrangement uses TRBV12-3 or TRBV12-4 and TRBJ1-2; D is unresolved. The CDR3 has 12 amino acids. Trimming removed 7 bases at V and 0 bases at J, with 6 bases between.

This chain connects TRBV7-9 to TRBJ1-2, with 7 bases identical to TRBD1. Germline CDR1 SEHNR, CDR2 FQNEAQ (reference sequence). The CDR3 totals 15 residues. V was clipped by 5 bases and J by 4 bases; unmatched bases: 10. Here the CDR3 DNA reads TGTGCCAGCAGCGACCATTCGGGACAGATCTATGGCTACACCTTC. Its translation: CASSDHSGQIYGYTF.

The chain has TRBV5-1 and TRBJ2-1; no clear D gene. Germline V gene lookup returns CDR1 SGHRS and CDR2 YFSETQ. The CDR3 spans 14 residues. The ends were cut back, 0 bases at V and 1 base at J, with 5 bases in the middle. The CDR3 loop is CASSLAWSYNEQFF. As DNA, the CDR3 is TGCGCCAGCAGCTTGGCCTGGTCCTACAATGAGCAGTTCTTC.

This chain links TRBV5-1 with TRBJ2-1, with TRBD2 identical over 8 bases. This CDR3 contains 16 residues. V lost 4 bases and J lost 2; bases outside the gene matches: 8. CDR1 and CDR2 (germline): SGHRS, YFSETQ. The CDR3 loop is CASSPISGNPYNEQFF. The CDR3 region has the DNA TGCGCCAGCAGCCCTATTAGCGGGAACCCCTACAATGAGCAGTTCTTC.

V and J are TRBV6-5 and TRBJ1-1, with D perhaps matching TRBD1 (5 bases). Germline V gene sequence: CDR1 MNHEY, CDR2 SVGAGI. V lost 5 bases and J 1 base, leaving 11 bases between the germline ends. This CDR3 comprises 14 residues. The CDR3 DNA reads TGTGCCAGCAGTCTGGGGCGGGGGAACACTGAAGCTTTCTTT. Its protein product is CASSLGRGNTEAFF.

This chain links TRBV20-1 with TRBJ1-1; TRBD1 is a possible D gene (5 bases). Germline V gene lookup returns CDR1 DFQATT and CDR2 SNEGSKA (reference sequence). The germline V and J ends were trimmed by 3 bases and 4 bases, with 12 bases remaining between them. This CDR3 has 13 residues. The chain's CDR3 is CSASSRGLTEAFF. CDR3 bases: TGCAGTGCTAGTTCCCGGGGCCTCACTGAAGCTTTCTTT.

This rearrangement joins TRBV19 to TRBJ1-2, with no clear D. The germline V gene encodes CDR1 LNHDA and CDR2 SQIVND (reference sequence). The V and J ends lost 3 bases and 4 bases respectively, with 12 bases between them. The length of the CDR3 is 14 residues. The CDR3 here is CASSILRSGYGYTF. The CDR3 region has the DNA TGTGCCAGTAGTATCCTCCGGTCAGGCTATGGCTACACCTTC.

The V and J genes are TRBV5-4 and TRBJ1-1; D is possibly TRBD1 (5 bases). This CDR3 has 16 residues. The V and J ends lost 0 bases and 0 bases respectively, with 12 bases between them. Germline CDR1 and CDR2: SGHNT and YYREEE (reference sequence). The CDR3 DNA reads TGTGCCAGCAGCTTGGGAGCAGGGATCATGAACACTGAAGCTTTCTTT. It specifies CASSLGAGIMNTEAFF.

The chain has TRBV28 and TRBJ2-7; 11 bases map to TRBD2. V was pared by 9 bases and J by 7 bases, with 5 bases of the junction left unmatched. The CDR3 runs 12 residues. In germline, CDR1 is MDHEN, CDR2 SYDVKM. CDR3 region: CASSGRAREQYF. In DNA, the CDR3 is TGTGCCAGTAGCGGGAGGGCCAGGGAGCAGTACTTC.

The chain has TRBV7-2 and TRBJ2-3, with a weak D call TRBD2 (6 bases). CDR3 length: 14 residues. CDR1 and CDR2 (germline): SGHTA, FQGNSA. V lost 5 bases to trimming and J lost 4 bases, with 13 bases between them. The CDR3 nucleotides read TGTGCCAGCAGCCCCCGGTGGGGGGCAGATACGCAGTATTTT. Residues: CASSPRWGADTQYF.

The V call is TRBV2, the J call TRBJ1-6; 9 bases are a match to TRBD1. CDR3 size: 15 residues. Germline assignment: CDR1 SNHLY and CDR2 FYNNEI. Germline trimming cut 6 bases from V and 13 bases from J; bases unmatched to any gene: 13. CDR3 sequence: CASRPQTGGYWPLHF. The CDR3 region has the DNA TGTGCCAGCAGACCTCAGACAGGGGGGTATTGGCCCCTCCACTTT.

The J gene is TRBJ2-7, the V gene TRBV13; D may be TRBD1 or TRBD2 (5 bases each). With 0 bases removed from V and 0 bases from J, the gap between germline ends came to 6 bases. The CDR3 totals 14 residues. The V gene's germline CDR1 is PRHDT and CDR2 FYEKMQ (reference sequence). The CDR3, as DNA: TGTGCCAGCAGCTTAGGGGGGGACTCCTACGAGCAGTACTTC. Translating gives CASSLGGDSYEQYF.

The chain has TRBV7-9 and TRBJ2-7; D remains unclear. The CDR3 runs to 13 residues. Trimming shortened V by 1 base and J by 6 bases, and 10 bases separated the two germline ends. Germline V CDR1 and CDR2: SEHNR, FQNEAQ (reference sequence). The CDR3 loop reads CASSLVVGSEQYF. CDR3 nucleotides: TGTGCCAGCAGCTTAGTCGTGGGTAGCGAGCAGTACTTC.

The rearrangement links TRBV5-4 to TRBJ2-7; TRBD2 matches 11 bases. The V gene end was trimmed by 4 bases and the J gene end by 1 base; junction bases not matched to a gene: 4. From germline, CDR1 is SGHNT and CDR2 YYREEE (reference sequence). The CDR3 extends over 15 amino acids. The CDR3 DNA sequence: TGTGCCAGCAGCGGGGGGACTAGCGGATCCTACGAGCAGTACTTC. This gives the protein CASSGGTSGSYEQYF.